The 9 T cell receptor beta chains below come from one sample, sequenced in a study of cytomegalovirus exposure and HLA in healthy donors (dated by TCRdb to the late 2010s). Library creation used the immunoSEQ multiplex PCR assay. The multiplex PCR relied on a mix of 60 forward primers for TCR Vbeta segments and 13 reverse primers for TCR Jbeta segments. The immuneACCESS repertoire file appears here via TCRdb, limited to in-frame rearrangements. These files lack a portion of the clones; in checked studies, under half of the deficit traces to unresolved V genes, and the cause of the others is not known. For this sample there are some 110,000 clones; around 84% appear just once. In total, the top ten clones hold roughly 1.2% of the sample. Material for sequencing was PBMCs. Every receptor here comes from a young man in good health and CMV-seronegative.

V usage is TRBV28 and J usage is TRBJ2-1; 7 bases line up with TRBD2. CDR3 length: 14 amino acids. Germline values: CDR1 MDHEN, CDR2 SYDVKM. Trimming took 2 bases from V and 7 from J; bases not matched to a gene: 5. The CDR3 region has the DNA TGTGCCAGCAGTTTACCTCATAGCGGGAATGAGCAGTTCTTC. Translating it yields CASSLPHSGNEQFF. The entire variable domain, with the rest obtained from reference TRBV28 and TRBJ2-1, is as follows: DVKVTQSSRYLVKRTGEKVFLECVQDMDHENMFWYRQDPGLGLRLIYFSYDVKMKEKGDIPEGYSVSREKKERFSLILESASTNQTSMYLCASSLPHSGNEQFFGPGTRLTVL.

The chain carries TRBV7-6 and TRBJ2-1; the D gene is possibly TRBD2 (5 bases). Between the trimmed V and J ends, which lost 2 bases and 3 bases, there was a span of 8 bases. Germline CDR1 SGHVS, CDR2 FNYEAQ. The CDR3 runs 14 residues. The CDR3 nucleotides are TGTGCCAGCAGCTTAACGGGGAACTACAATGAGCAGTTCTTC. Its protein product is CASSLTGNYNEQFF.

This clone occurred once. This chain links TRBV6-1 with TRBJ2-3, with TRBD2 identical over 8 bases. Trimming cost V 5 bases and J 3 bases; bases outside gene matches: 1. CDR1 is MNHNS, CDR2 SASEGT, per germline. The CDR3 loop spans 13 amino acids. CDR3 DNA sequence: TGTGCCAGCAGTCAGCGGGGGACAGATACGCAGTATTTT. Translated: CASSQRGTDTQYF.

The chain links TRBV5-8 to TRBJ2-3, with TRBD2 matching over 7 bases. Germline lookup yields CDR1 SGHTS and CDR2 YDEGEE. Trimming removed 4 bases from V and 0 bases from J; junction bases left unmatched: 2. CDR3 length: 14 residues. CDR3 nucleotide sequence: TGTGCCAGCAGCAGGCGGGGGAGCACAGATACGCAGTATTTT. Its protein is CASSRRGSTDTQYF.

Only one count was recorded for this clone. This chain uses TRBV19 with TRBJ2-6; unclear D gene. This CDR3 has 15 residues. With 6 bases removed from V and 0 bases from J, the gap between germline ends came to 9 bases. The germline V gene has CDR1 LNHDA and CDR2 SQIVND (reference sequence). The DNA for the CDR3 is TGTGCCAGTAGGACAACATACTCTGGGGCCAACGTCCTGACTTTC. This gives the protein CASRTTYSGANVLTF.

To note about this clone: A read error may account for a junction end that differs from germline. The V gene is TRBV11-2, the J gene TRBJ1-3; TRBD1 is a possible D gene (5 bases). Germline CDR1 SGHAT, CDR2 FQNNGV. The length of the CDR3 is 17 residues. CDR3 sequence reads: CASSLTANLISGNTMYF. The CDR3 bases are TGTGCCAGCAGCTTGACAGCAAACTTAATCTCTGGAAACACCATGTATTTT.

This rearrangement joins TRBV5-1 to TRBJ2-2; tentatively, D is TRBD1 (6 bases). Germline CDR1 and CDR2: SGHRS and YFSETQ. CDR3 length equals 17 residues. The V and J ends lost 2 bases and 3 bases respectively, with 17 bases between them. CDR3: CASSFSGQSQDTGELFF. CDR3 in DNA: TGCGCCAGCAGCTTTTCCGGACAGAGTCAAGACACCGGGGAGCTGTTTTTT.

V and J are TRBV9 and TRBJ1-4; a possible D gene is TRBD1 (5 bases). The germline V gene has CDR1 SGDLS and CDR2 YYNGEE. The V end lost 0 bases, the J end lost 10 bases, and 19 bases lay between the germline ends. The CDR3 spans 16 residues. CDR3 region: CASSVVKTEVRGKLFF. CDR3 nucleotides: TGTGCCAGCAGCGTAGTGAAGACAGAGGTTCGCGGAAAACTGTTTTTT.

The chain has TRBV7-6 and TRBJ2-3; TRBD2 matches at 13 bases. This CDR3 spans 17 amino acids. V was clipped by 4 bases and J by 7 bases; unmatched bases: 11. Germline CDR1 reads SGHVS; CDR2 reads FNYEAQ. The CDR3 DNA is TGTGCCAGCAGCTCCCGGACTAGCGGGAGAGAGGGCCATACGCAGTATTTT. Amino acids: CASSSRTSGREGHTQYF.